Detailed here is one T cell receptor beta chain. Using immunoSEQ multiplex PCR, the repertoire was profiled, and TCRdb retains in-frame clones only, with some absent. The sample lists roughly 410,000 clones; 85% to 95% were seen once. This sample was taken from a study of shared T cell receptors in the human thymus. The CDR3 extends over 14 amino acids. Trimming cost V 2 bases and J 9 bases, with 14 bases left between them. Germline-derived CDR1 and CDR2 are SGHAT and FQNNGV. Sequenced material: thymocytes. This rearrangement joins TRBV11-2 to TRBJ1-5, with D tentatively TRBD1 (5 bases). This clonotype originated in a human donor. The CDR3: CASSLRQGLWPQHF. The CDR3 nucleotides read TGTGCCAGCAGCTTACGGCAGGGCTTGTGGCCCCAGCATTTT.